This entry lists 20 T cell receptor beta chains sequenced from one sample in a study of blood T cells in healthy people across ages. Primed by a sample-barcoded 5' primer and a J-beta primer mix, a second PCR proceeded for roughly 7 to 11 cycles. TCRdb fed the 5' RACE reads into MiXCR, producing one record per CDR3 protein. The data contain about 1.6 million distinct CDR3 sequences, about 35% of them singletons. The sample comprised blood. The origin of the receptors is a woman between 25 and 40 years old in good health.

This clonotype was seen many times. The rearrangement uses TRBV7-8 and TRBJ2-7; 7 positions match TRBD2. This CDR3 is built from 15 residues. CDR1 is SGHVS, CDR2 FQNEAQ, per germline. V dropped 1 base and J dropped 3; count of bases not matched to a gene: 6. The CDR3 here is CASSLVASSGYEQYF. For the CDR3, the DNA is TGTGCCAGCAGCTTAGTAGCTTCTAGCGGCTACGAGCAGTACTTC.

The chain employs TRBV20-1 and TRBJ2-5, with 10 bases identical to TRBD1. The CDR3 length is 13 residues. V dropped 3 bases and J dropped 5; count of bases not matched to a gene: 3. From germline, CDR1 is DFQATT and CDR2 SNEGSKA (reference sequence). The CDR3 loop reads CSARGTGAETQYF. For the CDR3, the DNA is TGCAGTGCTAGGGGGACAGGGGCCGAGACCCAGTACTTC.

This clonotype was observed once. Here the CDR3 reads CASSLRWGTDTEAFF. The CDR3 DNA is TGTGCCAGCAGCTTACGGTGGGGAACGGACACTGAAGCTTTCTTT. This chain joins TRBV7-9 and TRBJ1-1; no firm D call. CDR1 is SEHNR, CDR2 FQNEAQ, per germline (reference sequence). This CDR3 is built from 15 residues. Trimming took 2 bases from V and 3 from J, leaving 13 bases between them.

V and J are TRBV30 and TRBJ2-5, with TRBD1 as a possible D gene (5 bases). The CDR3 length is 12 residues. Trimming shortened V by 6 bases and J by 11 bases, and 19 bases separated the two germline ends. Germline CDR1 GTSNPN, CDR2 SVGIG (reference sequence). Here the CDR3 DNA reads TGTGCCTGCAAAAGTAGGGGTAATGAGCAGTACTTC. Its protein product is CACKSRGNEQYF.

A single count supports this clonotype. The chain uses TRBV10-3 and TRBJ2-3; a weak D match, TRBD2 (6 bases). CDR3 length equals 15 residues. CDR1 and CDR2 (germline): ENHRY, SYGVKD. V dropped 0 bases and J dropped 5 bases, with 12 bases sitting between them. The DNA for the CDR3 is TGTGCCATCAGTGAGTCTAGCGGTGGGGTAGATACGCAGTATTTT. Encoded protein: CAISESSGGVDTQYF.

This clonotype was picked up many times. The chain has TRBV12-3 or TRBV12-4 and TRBJ2-1; 8 bases map to TRBD2. CDR3 length: 15 amino acids. The ends lost 3 bases at V and 3 bases at J; junction bases unmatched: 4. CDR3 DNA sequence: TGTGCCAGCAGTTTCCCACTAGCGGACTACAATGAGCAGTTCTTC. This sequence encodes CASSFPLADYNEQFF.

The rearrangement joins TRBV5-1 to TRBJ2-7; D unresolved. Germline lookup yields CDR1 SGHRS and CDR2 YFSETQ. The CDR3 contains 11 residues. The V end lost 4 bases, the J end lost 7 bases, and 9 bases lay between the germline ends. CDR3 sequence reads: CASSQSTEQYF. The CDR3 nucleotides read TGCGCCAGCAGCCAATCGACGGAGCAGTACTTC.

Only a few counts were recorded for this clonotype. The J gene is TRBJ2-1, the V gene TRBV6-1; 8 nucleotides agree with TRBD2. The CDR3 contains 15 residues. Germline lookup yields CDR1 MNHNS and CDR2 SASEGT. V lost 7 bases, J lost 2 bases, and 7 bases stayed unmatched. The CDR3 loop reads CASMESLAAYNEQFF. Here the CDR3 DNA reads TGTGCCAGCATGGAGTCACTAGCGGCCTACAATGAGCAGTTCTTC.

The rearrangement links TRBV27 to TRBJ1-2; D is possibly TRBD1 (6 bases). This CDR3 comprises 13 residues. V was cut by 5 bases and J by 3 bases, with 10 bases left in between. CDR1 MNHEY and CDR2 SMNVEV come from the germline V gene (reference sequence). CDR3 nucleotide sequence: TGTGCCAGCAGTCCAGGGGTGGACTATGGCTACACCTTC. Protein product: CASSPGVDYGYTF.

This clonotype was seen only a few times. The rearrangement uses TRBV20-1 and TRBJ2-7; 9 bases map to TRBD2. Germline V gives CDR1 DFQATT, CDR2 SNEGSKA (reference sequence). The CDR3 totals 16 residues. The V gene end was trimmed by 0 bases and the J gene end by 0 bases; junction bases not matched to a gene: 6. Here the CDR3 DNA reads TGCAGTGCTAGAGATAGCGGGGGCTCGAGCTCCTACGAGCAGTACTTC. This sequence encodes CSARDSGGSSSYEQYF.

This clonotype has at least ten counts. The J gene is TRBJ2-5, the V gene TRBV29-1; 10 positions match TRBD2. The trim removed 4 bases at V and 5 bases at J, leaving 10 bases unmatched. Germline CDR1 and CDR2: SQVTM and ANQGSEA. The CDR3 is 15 residues long. CDR3 DNA sequence: TGCAGCGTTGCGGCTAGCGGGAGTATTCTGGAGACCCAGTACTTC. Residues: CSVAASGSILETQYF.

The chain carries TRBV29-1 and TRBJ2-7, with 10 nucleotides matching TRBD2. The CDR3 has 12 amino acids. Losses at the gene ends were 5 bases for V and 7 bases for J; bases not matched to a gene: 5. The germline gives CDR1 SQVTM, CDR2 ANQGSEA. The CDR3 sequence: CSVSSGSGEQYF. DNA for the CDR3: TGCAGCGTTTCTAGCGGGAGTGGGGAGCAGTACTTC.

J is TRBJ2-5 and V is TRBV5-1, with 8 nucleotides matching TRBD1. J was trimmed by 2 bases and V by 4 bases; bases with no gene match: 7. Germline V gene sequence: CDR1 SGHRS, CDR2 YFSETQ. The CDR3 totals 15 residues. The CDR3 is CASSPPRTGQETQYF. CDR3 bases: TGCGCCAGCAGCCCGCCTCGGACAGGGCAAGAGACCCAGTACTTC.

The table lists this clonotype with a few counts. A read error may account for a junction end that differs from germline. The rearrangement uses TRBV7-2 and TRBJ2-1; 8 nucleotides align to TRBD2. The CDR3 has 15 residues. From germline, CDR1 is SGHTA and CDR2 FQGNSA. CDR3 sequence reads: CASSPRGGRWNVQFF. The DNA of the CDR3 is TGTGCCAGCAGCCCCCGGGGGGGCCGTTGGAATGTGCAGTTCTTC. Full variable domain (rest looked up from reference TRBV7-2 and TRBJ2-1): GAGVSQSPSNKVTEKGKDVELRCDPISGHTALYWYRQSLGQGLEFLIYFQGNSAPDKSGLPSDRFSAERTGGSVSTLTIQRTQQEDSAVYLCASSPRGGRWNVQFFGPGTRLTVL.

The chain combines TRBV27 with TRBJ1-2; TRBD1 might be the D (6 bases). Per the germline V gene, CDR1 is MNHEY and CDR2 is SMNVEV (reference sequence). The ends were cut back, 5 bases at V and 4 bases at J, with 17 bases in the middle. This CDR3 spans 15 amino acids. In nucleotides, the CDR3 is TGTGCCAGCAGTCCCACAGGGCTTGGGAGCTATGGCTACACCTTC. It encodes CASSPTGLGSYGYTF.

The chain carries TRBV5-1 and TRBJ2-1; no reliable D call. Trimming stripped 0 bases from V and 1 base from J, with 14 bases between. CDR3 size: 17 residues. From germline, CDR1 is SGHRS and CDR2 YFSETQ. The CDR3 is CASSLVGTLGSYNEQFF. As DNA, the CDR3 is TGCGCCAGCAGCTTGGTCGGAACCCTGGGGTCCTACAATGAGCAGTTCTTC.

This clonotype was detected only a few times. The chain employs TRBV20-1 and TRBJ2-1; possibly TRBD2 for D (6 bases). CDR3 size: 14 residues. CDR1 is DFQATT and CDR2 is SNEGSKA in the germline V gene (reference sequence). V was pared by 4 bases and J by 2 bases, with 12 bases between. CDR3: CSAIRDWTYNEQFF. The CDR3 DNA follows: TGCAGTGCTATCCGGGACTGGACCTACAATGAGCAGTTCTTC.

This chain joins TRBV12-3 or TRBV12-4 and TRBJ2-2; no clear D gene. The V end was cut by 7 bases, the J end by 2 bases, with 17 bases between. This CDR3 comprises 16 residues. The CDR3 sequence: CASTLRVFGNTGELFF. The CDR3, as DNA: TGTGCCAGCACCTTACGGGTGTTCGGAAACACCGGGGAGCTGTTTTTT.

CDR3 DNA: TGTGCCAGCAGAACAGGGGGCAGGTGGAATGAGCAGTTCTTC. Translation gives CASRTGGRWNEQFF. This sequence joins TRBV6-1 and TRBJ2-1; 9 bases are shared with TRBD1. The CDR3 runs to 14 residues. The V gene end was trimmed by 6 bases and the J gene end by 7 bases; junction bases not matched to a gene: 7. CDR1 and CDR2 from the germline V gene are MNHNS and SASEGT.

The table lists this clonotype with many counts. This chain links TRBV29-1 with TRBJ2-3; 12 bases match TRBD2. Germline V gives CDR1 SQVTM, CDR2 ANQGSEA. Trimming cost V 5 bases and J 3 bases; bases outside gene matches: 6. The CDR3 has 15 residues. CDR3 nucleotides: TGCAGCGTTCCCCCTAGCGGGGGGGCAACAGATACGCAGTATTTT. This translates into CSVPPSGGATDTQYF.